The 5 T cell receptor beta chains reported below all come from one sample, sequenced in a study of OX40 agonist ivuxolimab in advanced cancers. Only in-frame clones appear in the TCRdb table, and some are missing; sequencing was by immunoSEQ multiplex PCR. The data hold 45,000 to 75,000 clones, with about 79% observed a single time. Specimen: CD4+ or CD8+ T cells sorted from blood, collected in a trial of the OX40 agonist ivuxolimab. Receptors originate from an adult with an advanced solid tumor such as melanoma, head and neck, liver or kidney cancer.

The chain recombines TRBV7-3 with TRBJ2-3; the match to TRBD2 covers 7 bases. This CDR3 has 16 amino acids. V was pared by 3 bases and J by 1 base, with 7 bases of the junction left unmatched. From germline, CDR1 is SGHTA and CDR2 FQGTGA. This CDR3 is CASSFNGRKGTDTQYF. DNA for the CDR3: TGTGCCAGCAGCTTTAACGGGAGGAAGGGCACAGATACGCAGTATTTT. The variable domain in full, with the rest retrieved from reference TRBV7-3 and TRBJ2-3, is GAGVSQTPSNKVTEKGKYVELRCDPISGHTALYWYRQSLGQGPEFLIYFQGTGAADDSGLPNDRFFAVRPEGSVSTLKIQRTERGDSAVYLCASSFNGRKGTDTQYFGPGTRLTVL.

J is TRBJ2-5 and V is TRBV5-4; D not resolved. The CDR3 contains 14 residues. V dropped 4 bases and J dropped 6 bases, with 16 bases sitting between them. Germline assignment: CDR1 SGHNT and CDR2 YYREEE (reference sequence). CDR3 sequence: CASSPAVGRKTQYF. DNA for the CDR3: TGTGCCAGCAGCCCGGCGGTTGGTAGGAAGACCCAGTACTTC.

The CDR3 DNA reads TGCGCCAGCAGCTTGGGGTGGAGTTCAGCCTCCTACGAGCAGTACTTC. Encoded protein: CASSLGWSSASYEQYF. This chain joins TRBV5-1 and TRBJ2-7; D is uncertain. This CDR3 is built from 16 residues. Deletions cut 0 bases from V and 0 bases from J, with 13 bases between. The germline gives CDR1 SGHRS, CDR2 YFSETQ.

The V call is TRBV2, the J call TRBJ2-1; D is perhaps TRBD1 or TRBD2 (6 bases each). The CDR3 is 17 residues long. CDR1 is SNHLY, CDR2 FYNNEI, per germline. Trimming left V 6 bases short and J 1 base short, with 19 bases between. CDR3 sequence reads: CASSMRGDLSSYNEQFF. As DNA, the CDR3 is TGTGCCAGCAGCATGAGGGGGGATCTATCTTCCTACAATGAGCAGTTCTTC.

The chain employs TRBV10-1 and TRBJ1-1, with 8 bases matching TRBD1. Germline-derived CDR1 and CDR2 are WNHNN and SYGVQD (reference sequence). The CDR3 extends over 13 amino acids. The junction had 2 bases not matched to a gene; V was cut back by 5 bases and J by 3 bases. The CDR3 DNA reads as TGCGCCAGCAGTCAGGGGGCCGACACTGAAGCTTTCTTT. Translating gives CASSQGADTEAFF.